A single sample is the source of the 8 T cell receptor beta chains below, sequenced in a study of CXCR3-negative and CXCR3-positive naive CD8 T cells. Study observations and caveats: The study found more hydrophobic TRB CDR3s in CXCR3-positive naive cells than in CXCR3-negative naive cells.

Which antigens these TCRs recognize remains unknown. The TRB libraries of cDNA were built by UMI-labeled 5' RACE. No DNA is given; TCRdb re-called the 5' RACE reads and lists each CDR3 protein once. Its listing shows some 130,000 distinct CDR3 sequences. The source material was naive CXCR3+ CD8+ T cells from blood. As for subset: CD45RO-CCR7+CD27+CD95- naive CD8+ T cells expressing CXCR3 (TNR3+). These receptor sequences come from a human donor in good health. Some clones in this sample may be carry-over from other donors' samples.

The CDR3 loop reads CASSPGTDKNIQYF. The J gene is TRBJ2-4, the V gene TRBV5-4; TCRdb indicates TRBD1, and absent DNA this call remains unverified. Germline lookup yields CDR1 SGHNT and CDR2 YYREEE (reference sequence). The CDR3 has 14 amino acids.

V and J are TRBV7-9 and TRBJ2-7. The CDR3 sequence is 16 residues long. Germline lookup yields CDR1 SEHNR and CDR2 FQNEAQ (reference sequence). The CDR3 loop reads CASSLVSPETLYEQYF.

The chain links TRBV7-9 to TRBJ2-4. CDR1 and CDR2 from the germline V gene are SEHNR and FQNEAQ (reference sequence). This CDR3 is 12 amino acids long. This CDR3 is CASSREWDIQYF.

The gene calls are TRBV29-1 and TRBJ2-7; TCRdb indicates TRBD1, and absent DNA this call remains unverified. Germline V gene lookup returns CDR1 SQVTM and CDR2 ANQGSEA. The CDR3 is 13 amino acids. CDR3 protein: CSVEDSGGNEQYF.

The V and J genes are TRBV12-3 or TRBV12-4 and TRBJ2-5; TCRdb outputs TRBD1, but without DNA this stays unchecked. The CDR3 has 13 residues. The CDR3 is CASSHTEGETQYF.

The chain joins TRBV7-2 to TRBJ1-6. Germline assignment: CDR1 SGHTA and CDR2 FQGNSA. This CDR3 contains 12 residues. This CDR3 is CASTGAGTPLHF.

V gene TRBV7-2 combines with J gene TRBJ2-7; TCRdb's assignment of TRBD2 cannot be checked, as there is no DNA. This CDR3 comprises 13 residues. Germline values: CDR1 SGHTA, CDR2 FQGNSA. CDR3: CASSPTLTYEQYF. The full variable domain, with the rest looked up from reference TRBV7-2 and TRBJ2-7, is GAGVSQSPSNKVTEKGKDVELRCDPISGHTALYWYRQSLGQGLEFLIYFQGNSAPDKSGLPSDRFSAERTGGSVSTLTIQRTQQEDSAVYLCASSPTLTYEQYFGPGTRLTVT.

The rearrangement uses TRBV4-3 and TRBJ2-3; TCRdb names TRBD2, which stays unverified in the absence of DNA. Germline CDR1 LGHNA, CDR2 YSLEER. This CDR3 is 16 amino acids long. CDR3 in amino acids: CASSQDIATNGDTQYF.